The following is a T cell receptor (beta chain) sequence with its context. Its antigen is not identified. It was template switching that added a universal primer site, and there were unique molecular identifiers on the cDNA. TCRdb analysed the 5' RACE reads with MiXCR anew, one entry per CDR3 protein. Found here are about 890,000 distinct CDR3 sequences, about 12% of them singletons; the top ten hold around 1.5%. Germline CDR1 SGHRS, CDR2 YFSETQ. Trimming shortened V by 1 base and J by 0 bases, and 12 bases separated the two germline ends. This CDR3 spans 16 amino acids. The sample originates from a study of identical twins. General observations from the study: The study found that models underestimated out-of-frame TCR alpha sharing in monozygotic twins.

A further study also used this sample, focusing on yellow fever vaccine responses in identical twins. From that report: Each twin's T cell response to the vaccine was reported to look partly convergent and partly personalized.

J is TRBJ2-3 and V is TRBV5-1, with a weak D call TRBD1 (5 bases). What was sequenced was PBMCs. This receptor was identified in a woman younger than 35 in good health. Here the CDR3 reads CASSLSRTPSTDTQYF. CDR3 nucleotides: TGCGCCAGCAGCTTGTCCCGGACACCTAGCACAGATACGCAGTATTTT.